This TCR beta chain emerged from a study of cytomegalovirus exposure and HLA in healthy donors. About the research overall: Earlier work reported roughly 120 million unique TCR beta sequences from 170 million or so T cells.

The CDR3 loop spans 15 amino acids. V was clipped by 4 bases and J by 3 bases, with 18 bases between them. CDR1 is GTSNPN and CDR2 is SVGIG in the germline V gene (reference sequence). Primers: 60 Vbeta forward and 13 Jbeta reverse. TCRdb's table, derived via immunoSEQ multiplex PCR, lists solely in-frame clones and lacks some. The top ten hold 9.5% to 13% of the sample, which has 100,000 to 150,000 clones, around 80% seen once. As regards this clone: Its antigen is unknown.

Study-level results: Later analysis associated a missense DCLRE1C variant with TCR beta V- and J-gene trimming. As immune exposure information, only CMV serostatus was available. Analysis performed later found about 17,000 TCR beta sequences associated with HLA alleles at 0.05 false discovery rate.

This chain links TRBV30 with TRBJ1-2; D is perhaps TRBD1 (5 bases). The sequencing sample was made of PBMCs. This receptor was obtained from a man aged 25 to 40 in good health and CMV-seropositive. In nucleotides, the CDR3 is TGTGCCTGGATGGGACTGGGGGACCCTTACTATGGCTACACCTTC. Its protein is CAWMGLGDPYYGYTF.